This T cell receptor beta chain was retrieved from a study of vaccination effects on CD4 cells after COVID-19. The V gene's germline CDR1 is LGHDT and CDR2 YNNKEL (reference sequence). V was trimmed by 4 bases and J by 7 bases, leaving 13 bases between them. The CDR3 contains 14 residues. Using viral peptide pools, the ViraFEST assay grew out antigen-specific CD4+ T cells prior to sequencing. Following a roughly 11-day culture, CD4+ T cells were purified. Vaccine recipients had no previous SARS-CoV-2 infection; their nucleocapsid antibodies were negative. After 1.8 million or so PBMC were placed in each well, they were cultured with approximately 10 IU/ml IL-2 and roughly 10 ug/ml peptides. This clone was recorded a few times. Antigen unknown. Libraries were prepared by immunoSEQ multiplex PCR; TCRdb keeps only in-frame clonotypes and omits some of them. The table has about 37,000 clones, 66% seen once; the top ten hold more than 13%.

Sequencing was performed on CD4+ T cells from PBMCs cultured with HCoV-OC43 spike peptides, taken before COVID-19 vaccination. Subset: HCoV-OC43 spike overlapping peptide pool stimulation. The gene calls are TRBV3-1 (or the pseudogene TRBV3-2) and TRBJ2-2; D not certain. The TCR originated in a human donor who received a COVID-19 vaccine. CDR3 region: CASSRETLNGELFF. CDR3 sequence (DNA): TGTGCCAGCAGCCGAGAGACTTTGAACGGGGAGCTGTTTTTT.